Listed below are T cell receptor beta chains from one sample, sequenced in a study of shared clonotypes between healthy human individuals. Sequencing used immunoSEQ multiplex PCR; TCRdb keeps in-frame clones, though not all of them. The repertoire holds roughly 1,500,000 clones, with approximately 98% as singletons. The sequenced material came from naive CD4+ T cells sorted from blood. The receptors derive from a man younger than 45 in good health. CDR3s include the opening cysteine and the closing phenylalanine or tryptophan. D genes are given only for firm matches. A row's size may be missing; if present it is once, few, many or a size class.

V,size,length,J,D,DNA,CDR3
TRBV11-3,once,14,TRBJ2-1,TRBD2,TGTGCCAGCGTTGCGGGCGGGAGTTCAAATGAGCAGTTCTTC,CASVAGGSSNEQFF
TRBV19,-,14,TRBJ1-2,-,TGTGCCAGTACCGTGGGAAAGGGAAACTATGGCTACACCTTC,CASTVGKGNYGYTF
TRBV7-2,-,16,TRBJ2-1,-,TGTGCCAGCAGCTTAGGGGGTAGCCTAACCTACAATGAGCAGTTCTTC,CASSLGGSLTYNEQFF
TRBV4-3,-,17,TRBJ2-7,TRBD2,TGCGCCAGCAGCCACGATACTAGCGGGAGGAGCTCCTACGAGCAGTACTTC,CASSHDTSGRSSYEQYF
TRBV9,-,16,TRBJ2-3,-,TGTGCCAGCAGCGCTTACGGCGGGGAAAGCACAGATACGCAGTATTTT,CASSAYGGESTDTQYF
TRBV5-4,-,17,TRBJ2-2,-,TGTGCCAGCAGCCCCAAGGGGGGGGCCATAAACACCGGGGAGCTGTTTTTT,CASSPKGGAINTGELFF
TRBV19,-,15,TRBJ2-7,-,TGTGCCAGTAGTCCTAGGGCCCGTCGCTCCTACGAGCAGTACTTC,CASSPRARRSYEQYF
TRBV30,-,12,TRBJ2-2,-,TGTGCCTGGAACTATAACACCGGGGAGCTGTTTTTT,CAWNYNTGELFF
TRBV7-3,-,22,TRBJ2-2,TRBD1,TGTGCCAGCAGCTTATCGCCTTTCTGGTCCGAACTAGCCGGGACAGGGGCCGGGGAGCTGTTTTTT,CASSLSPFWSELAGTGAGELFF
TRBV18,-,16,TRBJ2-1,-,TGTGCCAGCTCACTCCTTAGAGGGGCAGGGGACAATGAGCAGTTCTTC,CASSLLRGAGDNEQFF
TRBV4-3,-,15,TRBJ2-7,TRBD1,TGCGCCAGCAGCCAAGATGACAGGGGAAATGGCGAGCAGTACTTC,CASSQDDRGNGEQYF
TRBV29-1,-,13,TRBJ2-1,-,TGCAGCGTAAGCCGAAGCTCCTACAATGAGCAGTTCTTC,CSVSRSSYNEQFF
TRBV4-2,-,18,TRBJ2-6,TRBD2,TGTGCCAGCAGCTTGACTAGCGGGAGGGCCTCCGGGGCCAACGTCCTGACTTTC,CASSLTSGRASGANVLTF
TRBV1,-,24,TRBJ1-1,-,TGCACCAGCAGCCAATCCCCCGGTAGAACGACCGGGACAGGCTCCATCGAGCTGAACACTGAAGCTTTCTTT,CTSSQSPGRTTGTGSIELNTEAFF
TRBV5-5,-,14,TRBJ2-5,TRBD1,TGTGCCAGCAGCTTTACTCGACAGGGTCAGACCCAGTACTTC,CASSFTRQGQTQYF
TRBV7-9,-,14,TRBJ2-7,TRBD2,TGTGCCAGCAGCTCCACCCGGGAGGGGAACGAGCAGTACTTC,CASSSTREGNEQYF
TRBV18,-,14,TRBJ2-7,TRBD1,TGTGCCAGCTCTAGGGACAGAGACTTGTTCCCCTATGACTTC,CASSRDRDLFPYDF
TRBV19,-,17,TRBJ2-3,-,TGTGCCAGTAGTATGATTGTTTTTCCGCGAACCTCAGATACGCAGTATTTT,CASSMIVFPRTSDTQYF
TRBV7-2,-,17,TRBJ2-2,TRBD2,TGTGCCAGCATCACTAGCGGGAGGTCCCCGAACACCGGGGAGCTGTTTTTT,CASITSGRSPNTGELFF
TRBV7-9,-,15,TRBJ2-1,-,TGTGCCAGCAGCTTAGCATGGATGGAGCACAATGAGCAGTTCTTC,CASSLAWMEHNEQFF
TRBV10-2,once,18,TRBJ2-3,-,TGCGCCAGCAGTCAGAGGGGGGGAGGGTTTGTTCAGACAGATACGCAGTATTTT,CASSQRGGGFVQTDTQYF
TRBV18,once,18,TRBJ2-7,TRBD2,TGTGCCAGCTCACCTACCCGGGGGGGGCTTAGCGTTGCCTACGAGCAGTACTTC,CASSPTRGGLSVAYEQYF
TRBV6-1,-,13,TRBJ2-7,-,TGTGCCACCAACGATGGGGGGTCCTACGAGCAGTACTTC,CATNDGGSYEQYF
TRBV18,once,13,TRBJ2-1,TRBD2,TGTGCCAGCTCACAAGCGGGAAGGAATGAGCAGTTCTTC,CASSQAGRNEQFF
TRBV18,once,15,TRBJ2-7,TRBD1,TGTGCCAGCTCACGCTCCCGGGACAGAAACTACGAGCAGTACTTC,CASSRSRDRNYEQYF
TRBV27,-,19,TRBJ1-4,TRBD1,TGTGCCAGCAGTTTTCTTACCCCGACAGGGGGAGGAACTAATGAAAAACTGTTTTTT,CASSFLTPTGGGTNEKLFF
TRBV18,-,11,TRBJ2-5,-,TGTGCCAGCTCTGCTAAAGAGACCCAGTACTTC,CASSAKETQYF
TRBV7-9,-,14,TRBJ2-5,TRBD1,TGTGCCAGCAGCCTCGACAGGGGCCAAGAGACCCAGTACTTC,CASSLDRGQETQYF
TRBV4-1,-,15,TRBJ1-1,TRBD1,TGCGCCAGCAGCGGCCGGGACAGGGAATTCCCTGAAGCTTTCTTT,CASSGRDREFPEAFF
TRBV11-2,-,19,TRBJ2-7,-,TGTGCCAGCAGTTCGCCAGTATCGGGGACCTGGGGCCTCTCCTACGAGCAGTACTTC,CASSSPVSGTWGLSYEQYF
TRBV6-5,-,12,TRBJ2-7,TRBD1,TGTGCCAGCCGGGACAGCACCTACGAGCAGTACTTC,CASRDSTYEQYF
TRBV5-1,-,15,TRBJ2-7,TRBD2,TGCGCCAGCAGCTCCGGACTAGCGGCTTCCTACGAGCAGTACTTC,CASSSGLAASYEQYF
TRBV4-1,-,14,TRBJ2-1,-,TGCGCCAGCAGCCAAGATCGACGGAACAATGAGCAGTTCTTC,CASSQDRRNNEQFF
TRBV5-8,once,14,TRBJ2-3,TRBD2,TGTGCCAGCAGCCTGGGACTAGCCACAGATACGCAGTATTTT,CASSLGLATDTQYF
TRBV11-2,-,16,TRBJ2-2,-,TGTGCCAGCAGCTTCCCGAGGGGCCTAAACACCGGGGAGCTGTTTTTT,CASSFPRGLNTGELFF
TRBV18,-,17,TRBJ2-3,-,TGTGCCAGCTCACCCCCAGCGCCCGGCGGGAAGACAGATACGCAGTATTTT,CASSPPAPGGKTDTQYF
TRBV7-6,-,15,TRBJ2-3,TRBD2,TGTGCCAGCAGCCGTAGCGGGACTAGCACAGATACGCAGTATTTT,CASSRSGTSTDTQYF
TRBV5-1,-,13,TRBJ2-3,TRBD2,TGCGCCAGCAGTCTAGCGGGAGGGGATACGCAGTATTTT,CASSLAGGDTQYF
TRBV14,once,18,TRBJ2-7,TRBD1,TGTGCCAGCAGCGATCGCTATCGACCGGGACAGCTCTCCTACGAGCAGTACTTC,CASSDRYRPGQLSYEQYF
TRBV20-1,-,11,TRBJ1-2,-,TGCAGTGCTAGTCCCGGGCCTGGCTACACCTTC,CSASPGPGYTF
TRBV29-1,-,12,TRBJ1-2,-,TGCAGCGTTGGAGGGGGGAACTATGGCTACACCTTC,CSVGGGNYGYTF
TRBV7-2,few,15,TRBJ2-5,-,TGTGCCAGCAGCCCCAAAAAGGGAGGTATGGAGACCCAGTACTTC,CASSPKKGGMETQYF
TRBV9,-,15,TRBJ2-7,-,TGTGCCAGCAGCGTAGACCCCCGGGGTTCCTACGAGCAGTACTTC,CASSVDPRGSYEQYF
TRBV2,-,12,TRBJ1-2,-,TGTGCCAGCAGTGAAACGGGGGGTGGCTACACCTTC,CASSETGGGYTF
TRBV5-1,-,16,TRBJ2-2,TRBD1,TGCGCCAGCAGCTGGACAGGGTCTCCGAACACCGGGGAGCTGTTTTTT,CASSWTGSPNTGELFF
TRBV7-6,-,13,TRBJ2-5,-,TGTGCCAGCACCCCGCGGGAACAAGAGACCCAGTACTTC,CASTPREQETQYF
TRBV5-1,-,17,TRBJ2-2,TRBD2,TGCGCCAGCAGCAGGACGGGACTAGCGGGAAATGCCGGGGAGCTGTTTTTT,CASSRTGLAGNAGELFF
TRBV14,-,16,TRBJ2-2,-,TGTGCCAGCAGCCCCGCGGCGGGACTCGTATTCGGGGAGCTGTTTTTT,CASSPAAGLVFGELFF
TRBV30,once,16,TRBJ1-4,-,TGTGCCTGGAGTGGGGGATACACGGCCCGCAATGAAAAACTGTTTTTT,CAWSGGYTARNEKLFF
TRBV28,-,14,TRBJ2-1,TRBD1,TGTGCCAGCAGAGGGACAGGATCCTACAATGAGCAGTTCTTC,CASRGTGSYNEQFF
TRBV18,-,15,TRBJ1-1,TRBD1,TGTGCCAGCTCACGGTCAGGGGGTCTGAACACTGAAGCTTTCTTT,CASSRSGGLNTEAFF
TRBV6-1,-,12,TRBJ2-2,-,TGTGCCAGTCGAGTAAACACCGGGGAGCTGTTTTTT,CASRVNTGELFF
TRBV6-1,-,15,TRBJ1-5,TRBD1,TGTGCCAGCAGGGACAGGGGACACGCTAATCAGCCCCAGCATTTT,CASRDRGHANQPQHF